This T cell receptor beta chain was observed in a study of identical twins. Study-wide results and limits: Among out-of-frame alpha sequences shared by twins, low generation probability occurred in excess. Reduced insertions were recorded for abundant cord blood beta clonotypes, with no such pattern in memory repertoires.

The CDR3 runs 14 residues. V shed 5 bases, J shed 4 bases, and the junction held 3 bases outside the gene matches. The germline V gene encodes CDR1 SGHAT and CDR2 FQNNGV. From the 5' RACE reads, TCRdb called clonotypes with MiXCR, one entry per CDR3 protein. The sample has 450,000 to 600,000 distinct CDR3 sequences, about a fifth seen once. Ten or more counts support this clonotype. As yet, its antigen is unknown. Another study also made use of these data, one on yellow fever vaccine responses in identical twins. Turning to that study: Convergence reportedly seemed to mark part of the twins' vaccine T cell response, with personalization marking the rest.

What was sequenced was CD4+ T cells sorted from blood. The chain joins TRBV11-2 to TRBJ2-5, with 11 bases matching TRBD1. The sequence came from a woman younger than 35 in good health. The CDR3: CASSRTGGGETQYF. The CDR3 nucleotides are TGTGCCAGCAGCCGGACAGGGGGCGGAGAGACCCAGTACTTC.